This entry lists 31 T cell receptor beta chains sequenced from one sample in a study of human T cells and chemical hapten exposure. MiXCR was run by TCRdb on the RACE reads, yielding one entry per CDR3 protein. The profile shows just under 350,000 distinct CDR3 sequences, roughly 6.9% of them singletons. This sample's time point: patch test 1, 2 weeks after DPC sensitization. Specified treatment: therapeutic diphenylcyclopropenone sensitization with weekly scalp DPC. The specimen was whole blood, collected in connection with sensitization to the hapten diphenylcyclopropenone (DPC). These receptors originate from a woman between 18 and 29 years old with alopecia areata. Some clones in this sample may be carry-over from other donors' samples.

The chain combines TRBV16 with TRBJ1-1; no clear D. Looked up from germline, CDR1 is KGHSY and CDR2 is FQNENV. V was pared by 4 bases and J by 9 bases, with 12 bases between. This CDR3 spans 12 amino acids. As DNA, the CDR3 is TGTGCCAGCAGCCTGGACCCGTGGAAAGCTTTCTTT. Translating gives CASSLDPWKAFF. The whole variable domain, remainder taken from reference TRBV16 and TRBJ1-1, is GEEVAQTPKHLVRGEGQKAKLYCAPIKGHSYVFWYQQVLKNEFKFLISFQNENVFDETGMPKERFSAKCLPNSPCSLEIQATKLEDSAVYFCASSLDPWKAFFGQGTRLTVV.

This chain joins TRBV6-2 or TRBV6-3 and TRBJ2-5; perhaps TRBD2 as D (6 bases). Trimming pared 6 bases from V and 2 bases from J, leaving 19 bases between. This CDR3 has 16 residues. Germline loops: CDR1 MNHEY, CDR2 SVGEGT. CDR3 nucleotide sequence: TGTGCCAGCAGCTCTAGACTAGGCCTTGTTCAAGAGACCCAGTACTTC. Translating it yields CASSSRLGLVQETQYF.

In this sample, this clonotype turned up once. This chain joins TRBV12-3 or TRBV12-4 and TRBJ1-6, with no clear D. V lost 4 bases and J lost 9, with 10 bases in between. The CDR3 has 13 residues. For the CDR3, the DNA is TGTGCCAGCAGTTATCAACAACCTTCACCCCTCCACTTT. It specifies CASSYQQPSPLHF.

This clonotype was detected only a few times. The chain joins TRBV20-1 to TRBJ1-1, with D unclear. Germline-derived CDR1 and CDR2 are DFQATT and SNEGSKA (reference sequence). The V end was cut by 0 bases, the J end by 5 bases, with 13 bases between. The CDR3 extends over 14 amino acids. For the CDR3, the DNA is TGCAGTGCTAGAGATATGACTACGGCGACTGAAGCTTTCTTT. This gives the protein CSARDMTTATEAFF.

The chain is built from TRBV6-2 or TRBV6-3 and TRBJ2-2; the D gene is possibly TRBD2 (6 bases). Per germline, CDR1 MNHEY and CDR2 SVGEGT. Trimming stripped 5 bases from V and 1 base from J, with 11 bases between. The CDR3 covers 15 residues. CDR3 in DNA: TGTGCCAGCAGTCACAGGCGGGGGAACACCGGGGAGCTGTTTTTT. It encodes CASSHRRGNTGELFF.

The chain links TRBV7-9 to TRBJ2-7, with TRBD1 matching 10 bases. Looked up from germline, CDR1 is SEHNR and CDR2 is FQNEAQ (reference sequence). The CDR3 sequence is 14 residues long. The V segment lost 4 bases and the J segment 5 bases; nucleotides outside the gene matches: 5. CDR3 nucleotides: TGTGCCAGCAGCTCACGGGACAGGGGTAACGAGCAGTACTTC. Protein sequence: CASSSRDRGNEQYF.

This clonotype was found a few times. The CDR3 loop is CASSHLDGQFSGNTIYF. CDR3 nucleotide sequence: TGTGCCAGCAGCCATCTGGACGGACAGTTCTCTGGAAACACCATATATTTT. V gene TRBV4-2 combines with J gene TRBJ1-3, with D perhaps matching TRBD1 (6 bases). The V gene's germline CDR1 is LGHNA and CDR2 YNFKEQ. V gave up 3 bases and J gave up 0 bases, with 15 bases separating them. This CDR3 is built from 17 residues.

The V call is TRBV19, the J call TRBJ1-5; the D is unclear. The germline V gene encodes CDR1 LNHDA and CDR2 SQIVND (reference sequence). The V end was cut by 4 bases, the J end by 0 bases, with 10 bases between. The CDR3 totals 15 residues. The chain's CDR3 is CASSREIYSNQPQHF. CDR3 nucleotides: TGTGCCAGTAGTAGAGAGATTTATAGCAATCAGCCCCAGCATTTT.

This clonotype was seen more than once but under ten times. The V and J genes are TRBV15 and TRBJ2-5; 7 bases line up with TRBD1. The V gene's germline CDR1 is LNHNV and CDR2 YYDKDF (reference sequence). This CDR3 contains 14 residues. Losses at the gene ends were 0 bases for V and 5 bases for J; bases not matched to a gene: 3. CDR3 sequence reads: CATSRDRGPETQYF. CDR3 DNA: TGTGCCACCAGCAGAGATAGGGGGCCCGAGACCCAGTACTTC.

The V and J genes are TRBV6-5 and TRBJ2-7, with D unresolved. CDR1 is MNHEY and CDR2 is SVGAGI in the germline V gene. Trimming shortened V by 5 bases and J by 5 bases, and 13 bases separated the two germline ends. This CDR3 contains 13 residues. As DNA, the CDR3 is TGTGCCAGCAGTCCGCTCGGGTCCCACGAGCAGTACTTC. Translation gives CASSPLGSHEQYF.

This clonotype was picked up many times. The chain is built from TRBV6-1 and TRBJ2-3, with no clear D. V lost 3 bases and J lost 4, with 8 bases in between. This CDR3 contains 13 residues. CDR1 is MNHNS and CDR2 is SASEGT in the germline V gene. The CDR3 loop is CASSDSIADTQYF. The CDR3 coding sequence is TGTGCCAGCAGTGATTCTATTGCAGATACGCAGTATTTT.

This clonotype has just a few counts. This sequence joins TRBV4-3 and TRBJ2-3, with D hard to call. In germline, CDR1 is LGHNA, CDR2 YSLEER. This CDR3 is built from 18 residues. With 0 bases removed from V and 0 bases from J, the gap between germline ends came to 16 bases. The CDR3 coding sequence is TGCGCCAGCAGCCAAGATTTGAACCTCGTATCTAGCACAGATACGCAGTATTTT. Protein: CASSQDLNLVSSTDTQYF.

This clonotype was found a few times. The chain recombines TRBV14 with TRBJ2-2, with no clear D. V was clipped by 4 bases and J by 4 bases, with 10 bases between them. The CDR3 contains 14 residues. Germline V lookup: CDR1 SGHDN, CDR2 FVKESK. In DNA, the CDR3 is TGTGCCAGCAGCCCCCGTTTGGGCACCGGGGAGCTGTTTTTT. Translating it yields CASSPRLGTGELFF. Using reference TRBV14 and TRBJ2-2 for the parts outside the CDR3, the full variable domain is EAGVTQFPSHSVIEKGQTVTLRCDPISGHDNLYWYRRVMGKEIKFLLHFVKESKQDESGMPNNRFLAERTGGTYSTLKVQPAELEDSGVYFCASSPRLGTGELFFGEGSRLTVL.

This clonotype was seen ten or more times. This chain links TRBV18 with TRBJ2-7, with 7 bases lining up with TRBD2. Germline CDR1 and CDR2: KGHSH and LQKENI. This CDR3 comprises 17 residues. Unmatched junction bases numbered 11, after V lost 3 bases and J lost 0 bases. CDR3 bases: TGTGCCAGCTCACCTCCCGTTGGGAGCGGGGACTCCTACGAGCAGTACTTC. Translated: CASSPPVGSGDSYEQYF.

CDR3: CASSLSALEDETQYF. The CDR3, as DNA: TGTGCCAGCAGCTTATCTGCCCTGGAGGATGAGACCCAGTACTTC. This sequence joins TRBV11-2 and TRBJ2-5, with a weak D call TRBD2 (5 bases). The CDR3 length is 15 residues. Per germline, CDR1 SGHAT and CDR2 FQNNGV. V was pared by 2 bases and J by 5 bases, with 15 bases between.

This clonotype occurred many times. The J gene is TRBJ2-3, the V gene TRBV29-1, with D possibly matching TRBD1 (5 bases). This CDR3 is 13 amino acids long. The V end lost 4 bases, the J end lost 2 bases, and 10 bases lay between the germline ends. Germline V lookup: CDR1 SQVTM, CDR2 ANQGSEA. This CDR3 is CSVAGYDTDTQYF. The DNA of the CDR3 is TGCAGCGTTGCAGGGTATGACACAGATACGCAGTATTTT.

This clonotype was detected a few times. The V gene is TRBV4-3, the J gene TRBJ2-5; weak D call: TRBD1 (5 bases). Germline lookup yields CDR1 LGHNA and CDR2 YSLEER. V lost 5 bases to trimming and J lost 5 bases, with 15 bases between them. The CDR3 contains 14 residues. CDR3 amino acids: CASSTEWGRETQYF. The CDR3 DNA sequence: TGCGCCAGCAGCACAGAATGGGGCCGGGAGACCCAGTACTTC.

This clonotype was observed at least ten times. The V call is TRBV4-3, the J call TRBJ2-3; D ambiguous. Trimming pared 0 bases from V and 12 bases from J, leaving 16 bases between. Germline V gives CDR1 LGHNA, CDR2 YSLEER. The CDR3 has 14 residues. CDR3: CASSQDRKGPVQYF. CDR3 sequence (DNA): TGCGCCAGCAGCCAAGATAGAAAGGGCCCCGTACAGTATTTT.

This clonotype was recorded many times. The chain joins TRBV29-1 to TRBJ2-3; 9 bases line up with TRBD1. V lost 7 bases and J lost 3; bases outside the gene matches: 5. CDR1 is SQVTM, CDR2 ANQGSEA, per germline. The CDR3 is made up of 13 amino acids. CDR3 coding DNA: TGCAGCGCCCGGGACAGGGATACAGATACGCAGTATTTT. It codes for CSARDRDTDTQYF.

V usage is TRBV28 and J usage is TRBJ1-1; tentative D call: TRBD1 (5 bases). V dropped 5 bases and J dropped 3 bases, with 13 bases sitting between them. Germline assignment: CDR1 MDHEN and CDR2 SYDVKM. This CDR3 contains 14 residues. The CDR3 sequence is CASSPRDGHTEAFF. As DNA, the CDR3 is TGTGCCAGCAGTCCGCGGGACGGACACACTGAAGCTTTCTTT.

CDR3 bases: TGCGCCAGCAGCCCTACCCCAGGGTTAGCCAAAAACATTCAGTACTTC. Translation: CASSPTPGLAKNIQYF. V gene TRBV4-1 combines with J gene TRBJ2-4, with D tentatively TRBD1 (5 bases). Germline V gene data show CDR1 as MGHRA and CDR2 as YSYEKL. The CDR3 extends over 16 amino acids. The V and J ends lost 4 bases and 0 bases respectively, with 13 bases between them.

This clonotype was detected a few times. The chain has TRBV4-2 and TRBJ2-1, with D possibly called TRBD1 or TRBD2 (6 bases each). The CDR3 is 18 amino acids. V lost 0 bases and J 4 bases, leaving 19 bases between the germline ends. Germline lookup yields CDR1 LGHNA and CDR2 YNFKEQ. The DNA of the CDR3 is TGTGCCAGCAGCCAAGATCCGCAAAGTGGAGGGGGGTACAATGAGCAGTTCTTC. Amino acid sequence: CASSQDPQSGGGYNEQFF.

This clonotype has ten or more counts. The CDR3 loop reads CASSWVASGGARAYEQYF. The CDR3 DNA is TGTGCCAGCAGCTGGGTGGCTAGCGGGGGGGCCCGGGCCTACGAGCAGTACTTC. The chain employs TRBV5-6 and TRBJ2-7; 12 positions agree with TRBD2. The CDR3 is 18 residues long. Per the germline V gene, CDR1 is SGHDT and CDR2 is YYEEEE. J gave up 2 bases and V 3 bases, and 12 bases lay outside the gene matches. The variable domain in full, with the rest retrieved from reference TRBV5-6 and TRBJ2-7, is DAGVTQSPTHLIKTRGQQVTLRCSPKSGHDTVSWYQQALGQGPQFIFQYYEEEERQRGNFPDRFSGHQFPNYSSELNVNALLLGDSALYLCASSWVASGGARAYEQYFGPGTRLTVT.

This clonotype showed up many times. The chain combines TRBV4-3 with TRBJ2-3; no reliable D call. V gave up 4 bases and J gave up 0 bases, with 8 bases separating them. The CDR3 sequence is 14 residues long. Germline V gene lookup returns CDR1 LGHNA and CDR2 YSLEER. The CDR3 bases are TGCGCCAGCAGCCGGAAGGGCAGCACAGATACGCAGTATTTT. It is translated as CASSRKGSTDTQYF.

V and J are TRBV7-2 and TRBJ1-2; possibly TRBD1 for D (6 bases). CDR3 length: 14 residues. The V and J ends lost 5 bases and 1 base respectively, with 11 bases between them. CDR1 is SGHTA, CDR2 FQGNSA, per germline. In DNA form, the CDR3 reads TGTGCCAGCAGCCCACGGACAGATAACTATGGCTACACCTTC. This translates into CASSPRTDNYGYTF. Using reference TRBV7-2 and TRBJ1-2 for the parts outside the CDR3, the full variable domain is GAGVSQSPSNKVTEKGKDVELRCDPISGHTALYWYRQSLGQGLEFLIYFQGNSAPDKSGLPSDRFSAERTGGSVSTLTIQRTQQEDSAVYLCASSPRTDNYGYTFGSGTRLTVV.

The table lists this clonotype with a few counts. The V and J genes are TRBV10-3 and TRBJ1-1; D is unclear. The CDR3 spans 12 residues. Trimming removed 7 bases at V and 3 bases at J, with 9 bases between. Per germline, CDR1 ENHRY and CDR2 SYGVKD. The CDR3 nucleotides are TGTGCCATCAAGGGTCCGGACACTGAAGCTTTCTTT. It encodes CAIKGPDTEAFF.

The table lists this clonotype with a few counts. This chain links TRBV19 with TRBJ1-1; tentative D call: TRBD1 (5 bases). The CDR3 runs to 15 residues. Looked up from germline, CDR1 is LNHDA and CDR2 is SQIVND (reference sequence). V lost 5 bases and J lost 4, with 17 bases in between. CDR3 amino acids: CASSLSGTMGTEAFF. CDR3 DNA: TGTGCCAGTAGTCTCTCCGGGACTATGGGCACTGAAGCTTTCTTT.

The rearrangement links TRBV3-1 to TRBJ1-2; D remains ambiguous. Deletions cut 8 bases from V and 0 bases from J, with 10 bases between. The CDR3 sequence is 13 residues long. Germline values: CDR1 LGHDT, CDR2 YNNKEL (reference sequence). CDR3 nucleotide sequence: TGTGCCAGCCGGGCCGTCGCTAACTATGGCTACACCTTC. This translates into CASRAVANYGYTF.

This clonotype was found a few times. The CDR3 here is CASMGDRGGQPQHF. DNA of the CDR3: TGTGCCAGCATGGGGGACAGGGGTGGACAGCCCCAGCATTTT. This chain links TRBV2 with TRBJ1-5; 10 bases fit TRBD1. Germline V gene sequence: CDR1 SNHLY, CDR2 FYNNEI. This CDR3 has 14 amino acids. The ends lost 7 bases at V and 7 bases at J; junction bases unmatched: 7. The full variable domain, its missing parts supplied by reference TRBV2 and TRBJ1-5, is EPEVTQTPSHQVTQMGQEVILRCVPISNHLYFYWYRQILGQKVEFLVSFYNNEISEKSEIFDDQFSVERPDGSNFTLKIRSTKLEDSAMYFCASMGDRGGQPQHFGDGTRLSIL.

Worth noting for this clonotype: This may stem from a read error, because a much larger clone lies one nucleotide away. The chain links TRBV11-2 to TRBJ2-7; 7 bases map to TRBD1. CDR1 SGHAT and CDR2 FQNNGV come from the germline V gene. This CDR3 is built from 13 residues. The junction had 2 bases not matched to a gene; V was cut back by 3 bases and J by 3 bases. The chain's CDR3 is CASSFGTDYEQYF. The CDR3 region has the DNA TGTGCCAGCAGCTTCGGGACAGACTACGAGCAGTACTTC.

This clonotype has ten or more counts. The chain carries TRBV6-5 and TRBJ2-3, with D maybe TRBD2 (6 bases). Germline values: CDR1 MNHEY, CDR2 SVGAGI. The CDR3 is 16 amino acids. V was shortened by 2 bases and J by 0 bases, with 12 bases between the two germline ends. The CDR3 bases are TGTGCCAGCAGTTACGCGGCGGGGACTAGCACAGATACGCAGTATTTT. Translation gives CASSYAAGTSTDTQYF.